This T cell receptor beta chain was profiled in a study of blood T cell repertoires in COVID-19. Whole-study context: Researchers got acute and convalescent COVID-19 samples from the United States, Italy and Spain.

Libraries were prepared by immunoSEQ multiplex PCR; TCRdb keeps only in-frame clonotypes and omits some of them. The table records 350,000 to 450,000 clones, roughly nine tenths of them present only once. Participants were aged about 18 to 90 years from more than 20 US areas. Two negative PCRs, clearance, or symptom resolution were required of recovered Cohort 3 donors. V dropped 0 bases and J dropped 7 bases, with 9 bases sitting between them. The CDR3 runs 14 residues. Germline values: CDR1 SGHDN, CDR2 FVKESK. The sequence was obtained from a woman between 25 and 40 years old who had recovered from COVID-19. The chain is built from TRBV14 and TRBJ2-2, with D possibly being TRBD1 (5 bases). The specimen sequenced was PBMCs or T cells enriched from blood (not recorded which). In DNA form, the CDR3 reads TGTGCCAGCAGCCAAGAGCCAGGGAACGGGGAGCTGTTTTTT. This translates into CASSQEPGNGELFF.